The 16 T cell receptor beta chains listed next were all sequenced from one sample in a study of blood T cell repertoires in COVID-19. The protocol was immunoSEQ multiplex PCR, while the TCRdb copy is restricted to in-frame clones and leaves out a portion. The sample carries 200,000 to 250,000 clones, around 90% recorded once. The sample taken for sequencing was peripheral blood. The receptors were sampled from a man aged 30 to 39 with COVID-19, enrolled during active disease.

The chain employs TRBV15 and TRBJ2-5, with D uncertain. V dropped 4 bases and J dropped 4 bases, with 7 bases sitting between them. CDR1 and CDR2 (germline): LNHNV, YYDKDF (reference sequence). This CDR3 is 12 amino acids long. CDR3 residues: CATSIRGETQYF. The CDR3 nucleotides are TGTGCCACCAGCATACGAGGAGAGACCCAGTACTTC.

The chain combines TRBV3-1 (or the pseudogene TRBV3-2) with TRBJ2-3; TRBD2 is a possible D gene (6 bases). The CDR3 runs to 15 residues. Germline-derived CDR1 and CDR2 are LGHDT and YNNKEL (reference sequence). V dropped 3 bases and J dropped 8 bases, with 18 bases sitting between them. CDR3 amino acids: CASSHLLSTGGTQYF. Here the CDR3 DNA reads TGTGCCAGCAGCCACCTTCTTTCGACCGGGGGTACGCAGTATTTT.

In its sample, this clone was seen once. This sequence joins TRBV4-3 and TRBJ1-3, with a tentative D call TRBD1 (6 bases). Germline assignment: CDR1 LGHNA and CDR2 YSLEER. The CDR3 runs to 16 residues. Trimming took off 1 base at V and 5 bases at J, with 15 bases between the two ends. CDR3 in amino acids: CASSQGFGGARNTIYF. The CDR3 nucleotides read TGCGCCAGCAGCCAAGGGTTTGGGGGCGCAAGAAACACCATATATTTT.

This chain connects TRBV6-2 or TRBV6-3 to TRBJ2-7, with TRBD2 identical over 14 bases. Germline V gene sequence: CDR1 MNHEY, CDR2 SVGEGT. With V trimmed by 4 bases and J by 0 bases, 8 bases remained unmatched. This CDR3 contains 18 residues. The CDR3 region is CASSSGTSGSYVSYEQYF. The CDR3 region has the DNA TGTGCCAGCAGTTCCGGGACTAGCGGGAGCTACGTCTCCTACGAGCAGTACTTC.

V usage is TRBV7-9 and J usage is TRBJ2-1, with 14 bases that match TRBD2. Germline V gene lookup returns CDR1 SEHNR and CDR2 FQNEAQ (reference sequence). V gave up 5 bases and J gave up 7 bases; unmatched junction bases: 16. The CDR3 consists of 19 residues. The CDR3 nucleotides are TGTGCCAGCAGCACCCGACTAGCGGGAGGGACCCGTCGGGGGAATGAGCAGTTCTTC. The encoded protein is CASSTRLAGGTRRGNEQFF.

The rearrangement joins TRBV7-2 to TRBJ2-7; D is perhaps TRBD1 (6 bases). The CDR3 loop spans 14 amino acids. Trimming stripped 6 bases from V and 2 bases from J, with 14 bases between. CDR1 and CDR2 (germline): SGHTA, FQGNSA. CDR3 sequence reads: CASSTGTTPYEQYF. The CDR3 region has the DNA TGTGCCAGCAGTACAGGGACGACTCCCTACGAGCAGTACTTC. Drawing the rest from reference TRBV7-2 and TRBJ2-7, the complete variable domain is GAGVSQSPSNKVTEKGKDVELRCDPISGHTALYWYRQSLGQGLEFLIYFQGNSAPDKSGLPSDRFSAERTGGSVSTLTIQRTQQEDSAVYLCASSTGTTPYEQYFGPGTRLTVT.

The chain carries TRBV18 and TRBJ1-5; 7 positions agree with TRBD1. Per germline, CDR1 KGHSH and CDR2 LQKENI. The J segment lost 3 bases and the V segment lost 6 bases, leaving 5 bases of the junction unmatched. This CDR3 spans 14 amino acids. The CDR3 region has the DNA TGTGCCAGCTCGCTCGACAGGGTCAATCAGCCCCAGCATTTT. This translates into CASSLDRVNQPQHF.

About this clone: The same CDR3 is also encoded by other DNA sequences in this sample. This rearrangement joins TRBV18 to TRBJ2-2; 8 bases fit TRBD1. CDR1 is KGHSH, CDR2 LQKENI, per germline. This CDR3 contains 15 residues. V gave up 6 bases and J gave up 1 base; unmatched junction bases: 4. The CDR3 here is CASSPGTGNTGELFF. For the CDR3, the DNA is TGTGCCAGCTCCCCGGGGACAGGGAACACCGGGGAGCTGTTTTTT.

This clone appeared a single time. The chain joins TRBV9 to TRBJ1-4, with a tentative D call TRBD1 (6 bases). The V and J ends lost 4 bases and 5 bases respectively, with 15 bases between them. From germline, CDR1 is SGDLS and CDR2 YYNGEE. The CDR3 is made up of 15 amino acids. The CDR3: CASSSREGTNEKLFF. The CDR3 DNA is TGTGCCAGCAGCTCTCGGGAGGGGACAAATGAAAAACTGTTTTTT.

The rearrangement joins TRBV14 to TRBJ1-5; D is ambiguous. CDR3 length: 15 amino acids. V lost 1 base and J lost 4, with 11 bases in between. Germline V CDR1 and CDR2: SGHDN, FVKESK. CDR3 region: CASSQGTLRNQPQHF. In nucleotides, the CDR3 is TGTGCCAGCAGCCAAGGGACTCTCCGTAATCAGCCCCAGCATTTT. The full variable domain, completed using reference TRBV14 and TRBJ1-5, is EAGVTQFPSHSVIEKGQTVTLRCDPISGHDNLYWYRRVMGKEIKFLLHFVKESKQDESGMPNNRFLAERTGGTYSTLKVQPAELEDSGVYFCASSQGTLRNQPQHFGDGTRLSIL.

The V call is TRBV3-1 (or the pseudogene TRBV3-2), the J call TRBJ2-5; TRBD1 agrees at 7 bases. This CDR3 region has 14 residues. The V gene end was trimmed by 0 bases and the J gene end by 5 bases; junction bases not matched to a gene: 3. CDR1 LGHDT and CDR2 YNNKEL come from the germline V gene (reference sequence). The CDR3 spells CASSQDDRVETQYF. The CDR3, as DNA: TGTGCCAGCAGCCAAGACGACAGGGTCGAGACCCAGTACTTC.

This chain joins TRBV7-3 and TRBJ2-7; possibly TRBD2 for D (6 bases). Germline V gene lookup returns CDR1 SGHTA and CDR2 FQGTGA. V was pared by 5 bases and J by 6 bases, with 23 bases between. The CDR3 sequence is 16 residues long. The CDR3: CASSALGGGQGGEQYF. The CDR3 DNA is TGTGCCAGCAGCGCCCTCGGCGGAGGTCAGGGAGGCGAGCAGTACTTC.

V and J are TRBV18 and TRBJ2-3, with D perhaps TRBD2 (6 bases). The CDR3 spans 18 residues. Trimming left V 3 bases short and J 1 base short, with 20 bases between. Germline CDR1 is KGHSH and CDR2 is LQKENI. CDR3 DNA: TGTGCCAGCTCACCGCGCAACACCGGGGGTCGGGGCACAGATACGCAGTATTTT. It translates to CASSPRNTGGRGTDTQYF. Full variable domain (outside the CDR3, taken from reference TRBV18 and TRBJ2-3): NAGVMQNPRHLVRRRGQEARLRCSPMKGHSHVYWYRQLPEEGLKFMVYLQKENIIDESGMPKERFSAEFPKEGPSILRIQQVVRGDSAAYFCASSPRNTGGRGTDTQYFGPGTRLTVL.

In this sample, this clone turned up once. The rearrangement uses TRBV4-2 and TRBJ2-3; TRBD2 agrees at 9 bases. The CDR3 consists of 18 residues. V lost 1 base to trimming and J lost 4 bases; unmatched junction nucleotides: 12. Germline CDR1 LGHNA, CDR2 YNFKEQ. This CDR3 reads CASSQGVAGGPFADTQYF. In DNA, the CDR3 is TGTGCCAGCAGCCAAGGAGTTGCGGGGGGGCCCTTCGCAGATACGCAGTATTTT.

The rearrangement links TRBV28 to TRBJ2-3, with D maybe TRBD2 (5 bases). Germline lookup yields CDR1 MDHEN and CDR2 SYDVKM. Trimming shortened V by 7 bases and J by 0 bases, and 14 bases separated the two germline ends. This CDR3 spans 15 amino acids. The CDR3 loop reads CASTLTRSSTDTQYF. Here the CDR3 DNA reads TGTGCCAGCACCCTCACTAGGTCTAGCACAGATACGCAGTATTTT. The full variable domain, in which reference TRBV28 and TRBJ2-3 provide the parts outside the CDR3, is DVKVTQSSRYLVKRTGEKVFLECVQDMDHENMFWYRQDPGLGLRLIYFSYDVKMKEKGDIPEGYSVSREKKERFSLILESASTNQTSMYLCASTLTRSSTDTQYFGPGTRLTVL.

This clone was seen just once. The chain links TRBV4-3 to TRBJ2-7; D is undetermined. The CDR3 loop spans 15 amino acids. Trimming pared 1 base from V and 1 base from J, leaving 11 bases between. Germline assignment: CDR1 LGHNA and CDR2 YSLEER. CDR3 sequence reads: CASSQAVAGSYEQYF. CDR3 bases: TGCGCCAGCAGCCAAGCCGTCGCAGGATCCTACGAGCAGTACTTC.